A selection of T cell receptor beta chains follows, all from one sample in a study of cytomegalovirus exposure and HLA in healthy donors. TCRdb's table, derived via immunoSEQ multiplex PCR, lists solely in-frame clones and lacks some. This sample carries about 150,000 clones, roughly 8.8% of them seen once, and the ten largest clones take 5.5% to 8%. Sequenced sample: PBMCs. These receptor sequences come from a woman aged 40 to 49 in good health and CMV-seropositive. The CDR3 runs from the conserved cysteine through the conserved F or W. Fields, in order: V gene, J gene, clone size, D gene, CDR3 DNA, CDR3 protein. D genes are given only for firm matches. The size entry is marked missing in some rows and otherwise reads once, few, many or a size class.

V: TRBV7-2; J: TRBJ1-2; size: few; D: NA; DNA: TGTGCCAGTGGGGTTGGTAGGGGCGCTAACTATGGCTACACCTTC; CDR3: CASGVGRGANYGYTF
V: TRBV9; J: TRBJ1-2; size: NA; D: NA; DNA: TGTGCCAGCAGCGTAGCTCAGGGGACATACTATGGCTACACCTTC; CDR3: CASSVAQGTYYGYTF
V: TRBV7-9; J: TRBJ1-1; size: few; D: NA; DNA: TGTGCCAGCAGCTTATTTGCAGGGCTGAACACTGAAGCTTTCTTT; CDR3: CASSLFAGLNTEAFF
V: TRBV6-5; J: TRBJ2-5; size: NA; D: NA; DNA: TGTGCCAGCAGCCCGGGGTTACAAGAGACCCAGTACTTC; CDR3: CASSPGLQETQYF
V: TRBV6-6; J: TRBJ1-1; size: NA; D: TRBD1; DNA: TGTGCCAGCAGTTCGGGACAGGGGAGTGAAGCTTTCTTT; CDR3: CASSSGQGSEAFF
V: TRBV6-1; J: TRBJ2-1; size: few; D: NA; DNA: TGTGCCAGCAGTAGGGAAGGGAGTCACAATGAGCAGTTCTTC; CDR3: CASSREGSHNEQFF
V: TRBV5-4; J: TRBJ1-1; size: NA; D: NA; DNA: TGTGCCAGCAGCCCGAGGGCGATGAACACTGAAGCTTTCTTT; CDR3: CASSPRAMNTEAFF
V: TRBV7-2; J: TRBJ1-5; size: NA; D: NA; DNA: TGTGCCAGCAGCCTGTGGGAGGATCAGCCCCAGCATTTT; CDR3: CASSLWEDQPQHF
V: TRBV18; J: TRBJ1-1; size: NA; D: NA; DNA: TGTGCCAGCTCTTCAACGCAGGATGTCACTGAAGCTTTCTTT; CDR3: CASSSTQDVTEAFF
V: TRBV5-1; J: TRBJ2-2; size: few; D: NA; DNA: TGCGCCAGCAGCTTCGGGGAGAACACCGGGGAGCTGTTTTTT; CDR3: CASSFGENTGELFF
V: TRBV7-2; J: TRBJ2-1; size: NA; D: TRBD2; DNA: TGTGCCAGCAGCGCCCGAGCGGGGGGGCTTAACGCCTACAATGAGCAGTTCTTC; CDR3: CASSARAGGLNAYNEQFF
V: TRBV5-1; J: TRBJ2-5; size: few; D: TRBD1; DNA: TGCGCCAGCAGCTTACAGGGGTTGGGGGAGACCCAGTACTTC; CDR3: CASSLQGLGETQYF
V: TRBV18; J: TRBJ1-5; size: few; D: NA; DNA: TGTGCCAGCTCACAGAAACAGGGATATAGCAATCAGCCCCAGCATTTT; CDR3: CASSQKQGYSNQPQHF
V: TRBV29-1; J: TRBJ2-3; size: few; D: TRBD2; DNA: TGCAGCGTTGAAGATTCCAGCGGGGGCACAGATACGCAGTATTTT; CDR3: CSVEDSSGGTDTQYF
V: TRBV29-1; J: TRBJ1-2; size: NA; D: TRBD1; DNA: TGCAGCGTTGCTGAGGGGGCCTATAGCTATGGCTACACCTTC; CDR3: CSVAEGAYSYGYTF
V: TRBV19; J: TRBJ1-2; size: NA; D: NA; DNA: TGTGCCAGTAGTGCGGACATAGGCTATGGCTACACCTTC; CDR3: CASSADIGYGYTF
V: TRBV7-8; J: TRBJ2-5; size: NA; D: TRBD1; DNA: TGTGCCAGCAGCTTGTCGACAGGGGGCTGGGAGACCCAGTACTTC; CDR3: CASSLSTGGWETQYF
V: TRBV10-2; J: TRBJ1-1; size: NA; D: TRBD1; DNA: TGCGCCAGCAGCCGACAGGGTGGGACTGAAGCTTTCTTT; CDR3: CASSRQGGTEAFF
V: TRBV21-1; J: TRBJ1-4; size: few; D: NA; DNA: TGTGCCAGCAGCAAAGCAGTTAACAGGGAGGGCGAAAAACTGTTTTTT; CDR3: CASSKAVNREGEKLFF
V: TRBV27; J: TRBJ2-2; size: NA; D: TRBD1; DNA: TGTGCCAGCAGAACAGGGGCCTCGAACACCGGGGAGCTGTTTTTT; CDR3: CASRTGASNTGELFF
V: TRBV5-6; J: TRBJ1-2; size: few; D: TRBD1; DNA: TGTGCCAGCAGCGTCAGGGGGCTGGAGGGCTACACCTTC; CDR3: CASSVRGLEGYTF
V: TRBV2; J: TRBJ1-1; size: few; D: TRBD1; DNA: TGTGCCAGCAGTGCGGGACAGGGTACTGAAGCTTTCTTT; CDR3: CASSAGQGTEAFF
V: TRBV7-2; J: TRBJ2-5; size: NA; D: TRBD2; DNA: TGTGCCAGCAGCCTCAGCGGGGTCAACCAAGAGACCCAGTACTTC; CDR3: CASSLSGVNQETQYF
V: TRBV19; J: TRBJ2-5; size: few; D: TRBD1; DNA: TGTGCCAGTAGTACGACAGGGTCCCAAGAGACCCAGTACTTC; CDR3: CASSTTGSQETQYF
V: TRBV6-5; J: TRBJ2-2; size: few; D: NA; DNA: TGTGCCAGCAGTACACCTGACATCACCGGGGAGCTGTTTTTT; CDR3: CASSTPDITGELFF
V: TRBV14; J: TRBJ2-1; size: NA; D: TRBD2; DNA: TGTGCCAGCAGCCAAGTGCCAGCGGGGGGGCCCAATGAGCAGTTCTTC; CDR3: CASSQVPAGGPNEQFF
V: TRBV4-2; J: TRBJ2-7; size: few; D: TRBD2; DNA: TGTGCCAGCAGCCAAGAAGGAAGCGGGGGGCCCAACCGGTACGAGCAGTACTTC; CDR3: CASSQEGSGGPNRYEQYF
V: TRBV14; J: TRBJ2-7; size: NA; D: NA; DNA: TGTGCCAGCAGCTTCCCGGGTGGCGAGCAGTACTTC; CDR3: CASSFPGGEQYF
V: TRBV6-5; J: TRBJ1-2; size: few; D: TRBD1; DNA: TGTGCCAGCAGTTGGGACAGATCTGGCTACACCTTC; CDR3: CASSWDRSGYTF
V: TRBV6-1; J: TRBJ1-6; size: few; D: NA; DNA: TGTGCCAGCAGTGCATCCAGGGTTGCCTATAATTCACCCCTCCACTTT; CDR3: CASSASRVAYNSPLHF
V: TRBV29-1; J: TRBJ1-1; size: NA; D: NA; DNA: TGCAGCGTCTTTTTCGGGGGGAACACTGAAGCTTTCTTT; CDR3: CSVFFGGNTEAFF
V: TRBV5-1; J: TRBJ1-2; size: NA; D: TRBD1; DNA: TGCGCCAGCAGTTCACAGGGGGCTTGGGGCTATGGCTACACCTTC; CDR3: CASSSQGAWGYGYTF
V: TRBV2; J: TRBJ1-1; size: NA; D: NA; DNA: TGTGCCAGCAGTTTAGGGGGGAACACTGAAGCTTTCTTT; CDR3: CASSLGGNTEAFF
V: TRBV5-1; J: TRBJ2-3; size: NA; D: TRBD2; DNA: TGCGCCAGCAGCTTAACGACTAGCGGCGGGGGAACAGATACGCAGTATTTT; CDR3: CASSLTTSGGGTDTQYF
V: TRBV29-1; J: TRBJ2-1; size: NA; D: NA; DNA: TGCAGCGTTGCGCGAAGCTCCTACAATGAGCAGTTCTTC; CDR3: CSVARSSYNEQFF
V: TRBV6-6; J: TRBJ2-2; size: many; D: NA; DNA: TGTGCCAGCCATTTAGGGGCAGGGGTTACCGGGGAGCTGTTTTTT; CDR3: CASHLGAGVTGELFF
V: TRBV7-9; J: TRBJ1-2; size: few; D: NA; DNA: TGTGCCAGCAGCCCTCCCCTAGGTGGCTACACCTTC; CDR3: CASSPPLGGYTF
V: TRBV6-6; J: TRBJ2-7; size: NA; D: NA; DNA: TGTGCCAGCAGTCGGACGGCAGAGGGGCAGTACTTC; CDR3: CASSRTAEGQYF
V: TRBV7-8; J: TRBJ2-7; size: NA; D: TRBD1; DNA: TGTGCCAGCAGCTTAAGACAGGGGGGCGAGCAGTACTTC; CDR3: CASSLRQGGEQYF
V: TRBV7-9; J: TRBJ1-2; size: few; D: NA; DNA: TGTGCCAGCAGCCCCGGGCAGGGATTCTATGGCTACACCTTC; CDR3: CASSPGQGFYGYTF
V: TRBV28; J: TRBJ2-7; size: few; D: NA; DNA: TGTGCCAGCAGTTTATCGGACAGCGGCTACGAGCAGTACTTC; CDR3: CASSLSDSGYEQYF
V: TRBV5-1; J: TRBJ1-3; size: NA; D: NA; DNA: TGCGCCAGCAGCTTAGGGGGAATGGAAGGAAACACCATATATTTT; CDR3: CASSLGGMEGNTIYF
V: TRBV19; J: TRBJ1-1; size: few; D: NA; DNA: TGTGCCAGTAGCCCGAGGGGGGGTGACACTGAAGCTTTCTTT; CDR3: CASSPRGGDTEAFF
V: TRBV7-2; J: TRBJ1-1; size: few; D: TRBD1; DNA: TGTGCCAGCAGCTTATCTACCTTTGGACAGGGGGGAGCGACTGAAGCTTTCTTT; CDR3: CASSLSTFGQGGATEAFF
V: TRBV7-2; J: TRBJ2-5; size: few; D: TRBD2; DNA: TGTGCCAGCAGCCCGAGCGGGGGGCACGAGACCCAGTACTTC; CDR3: CASSPSGGHETQYF
V: TRBV5-1; J: TRBJ2-5; size: few; D: NA; DNA: TGCGCCAGCAGCTTGGTTAGGGGAAAGGGGGGGCAGACCCAGTACTTC; CDR3: CASSLVRGKGGQTQYF
V: TRBV5-1; J: TRBJ2-3; size: few; D: NA; DNA: TGCGCCAGCAGCTTGGTGGCGGCTAGGAAAGATACGCAGTATTTT; CDR3: CASSLVAARKDTQYF
V: TRBV11-2; J: TRBJ1-1; size: NA; D: NA; DNA: TGTGCCAGCAGCGTGATGGGACTTTCGAACACTGAAGCTTTCTTT; CDR3: CASSVMGLSNTEAFF
V: TRBV9; J: TRBJ2-3; size: NA; D: TRBD2; DNA: TGTGCCAGCAGCAGCGGGACTAGCGGAACTACTAGCACAGATACGCAGTATTTT; CDR3: CASSSGTSGTTSTDTQYF
V: TRBV5-4; J: TRBJ1-2; size: few; D: TRBD1; DNA: TGTGCCAGCAGCTGGGGACAGGGGACCGGCTATGGCTACACCTTC; CDR3: CASSWGQGTGYGYTF
V: TRBV7-2; J: TRBJ2-1; size: few; D: NA; DNA: TGTGCCAGCAGCCGAAGCCTACAGGGTACTGAGCAGTTCTTC; CDR3: CASSRSLQGTEQFF
V: TRBV9; J: TRBJ2-1; size: few; D: TRBD1; DNA: TGTGCCAGCAGCGTGGGACAGGGAGGGCTTTACAATGAGCAGTTCTTC; CDR3: CASSVGQGGLYNEQFF
V: TRBV7-2; J: TRBJ1-2; size: NA; D: NA; DNA: TGTGCCAGCAGTCAATCGGGATGGGATGGCTACACCTTC; CDR3: CASSQSGWDGYTF
V: TRBV7-9; J: TRBJ1-2; size: few; D: NA; DNA: TGTGCCAGCAGCTTAGCGGTTTCAGGGGCAGGGTATGGCTACACCTTC; CDR3: CASSLAVSGAGYGYTF
V: TRBV7-9; J: TRBJ2-5; size: NA; D: NA; DNA: TGTGCCAGCAGCTTAGGGCCCCCCGCGGAAGAGACCCAGTACTTC; CDR3: CASSLGPPAEETQYF
V: TRBV4-1; J: TRBJ1-4; size: NA; D: NA; DNA: TGCGCCAGCAGCCATCCTCCCCCCGGGACGGACTACGCAACTAATGAAAAACTGTTTTTT; CDR3: CASSHPPPGTDYATNEKLFF
V: TRBV5-1; J: TRBJ1-1; size: few; D: NA; DNA: TGCGCCAGCAGCCTGACAATATCGAACACTGAAGCTTTCTTT; CDR3: CASSLTISNTEAFF
V: TRBV27; J: TRBJ2-3; size: NA; D: NA; DNA: TGTGCCAGCAGCCGAGGTAGCACAGATACGCAGTATTTT; CDR3: CASSRGSTDTQYF
V: TRBV9; J: TRBJ2-5; size: few; D: TRBD1; DNA: TGTGCCAGCAGCGAGGGACAGCTCCAAGAGACCCAGTACTTC; CDR3: CASSEGQLQETQYF
V: TRBV5-1; J: TRBJ1-2; size: few; D: NA; DNA: TGCGCCAGCAGCCCCCAGACACGGGGATCCAACTATGGCTACACCTTC; CDR3: CASSPQTRGSNYGYTF